A selection of T cell receptor beta chains follows, all from one sample in a study of PD-1 blockade in classical Hodgkin lymphoma. Generated by immunoSEQ multiplex PCR, the TCRdb table keeps only in-frame clones and is missing some. Among 25,000 to 30,000 clones listed, around 85% were seen once. This material consisted of CD4+ T cells from blood, taken before the fourth cycle of nivolumab. These receptors originate from a human donor with classical Hodgkin lymphoma. CDR3s include the opening cysteine and the closing phenylalanine or tryptophan. D genes are given only for firm matches. Part of the rows lack a size; the others show once, few, many or a class for expanded clones.

d_call	v_call	j_call	clone_size	cdr3_aa	cdr3_nt
-	TRBV19	TRBJ2-1	-	CASQRGPSSYNEQFF	TGTGCCAGTCAGAGAGGGCCGAGCTCCTACAATGAGCAGTTCTTC
-	TRBV7-9	TRBJ2-7	-	CASRALYEQYF	TGTGCCAGCAGGGCCCTCTACGAGCAGTACTTC
TRBD1	TRBV28	TRBJ2-7	-	CASSSLRGPYEQYF	TGTGCCAGCAGTTCCTTGAGGGGGCCCTACGAGCAGTACTTC
-	TRBV6-5	TRBJ1-1	few	CASTEDTLNTEAFF	TGTGCCAGCACCGAGGACACCCTGAACACTGAAGCTTTCTTT
TRBD1	TRBV7-9	TRBJ2-1	-	CASSAWGQGSYNEQFF	TGTGCCAGCAGCGCCTGGGGACAGGGTTCCTACAATGAGCAGTTCTTC
-	TRBV10-3	TRBJ1-1	-	CAISESWGGNTEAFF	TGTGCCATCAGTGAGTCATGGGGTGGGAACACTGAAGCTTTCTTT
TRBD2	TRBV19	TRBJ2-7	-	CASSTLEAGSYEQYF	TGTGCCAGTAGTACCCTTGAAGCGGGGAGCTACGAGCAGTACTTC
TRBD1	TRBV6-6	TRBJ1-1	few	CASRQGQGYPEAFF	TGTGCCAGCAGGCAGGGACAGGGTTACCCTGAAGCTTTCTTT
-	TRBV6-5	TRBJ1-4	-	CASSYSTTNEKLFF	TGTGCCAGCAGTTACTCAACAACTAATGAAAAACTGTTTTTT
-	TRBV10-3	TRBJ2-2	-	CAIRRSTVGTGELFF	TGTGCCATCAGAAGGAGTACAGTTGGCACCGGGGAGCTGTTTTTT
-	TRBV10-3	TRBJ2-5	-	CAISDAAHNRGQETQYF	TGTGCCATCAGTGACGCCGCCCACAACCGGGGCCAAGAGACCCAGTACTTC
-	TRBV19	TRBJ1-1	medium-sized	CASRAGGTEAFF	TGTGCCAGTAGGGCAGGTGGGACTGAAGCTTTCTTT
TRBD1	TRBV28	TRBJ1-2	-	CASSLGQGAVRGYTF	TGTGCCAGCAGTTTAGGACAGGGGGCGGTCCGGGGCTACACCTTC
-	TRBV6-1	TRBJ2-7	-	CAVRSGTGVYEQYF	TGTGCCGTCCGATCCGGGACGGGGGTCTACGAGCAGTACTTC
-	TRBV11-3	TRBJ1-4	-	CASSTGGAKTNEKLFF	TGTGCCAGCAGCACCGGCGGGGCTAAAACTAATGAAAAACTGTTTTTT
-	TRBV5-1	TRBJ2-3	-	CASSLAGTDTQYF	TGCGCCAGCAGCTTGGCGGGCACAGATACGCAGTATTTT
TRBD1	TRBV10-3	TRBJ2-1	-	CAIRGQQGVEYNEQFF	TGTGCCATCAGAGGACAACAGGGGGTCGAATACAATGAGCAGTTCTTC
-	TRBV9	TRBJ1-5	once	CARSEGGGGNQPQHF	TGTGCCCGCAGCGAGGGGGGGGGCGGCAATCAGCCCCAGCATTTT
-	TRBV4-2	TRBJ2-7	-	CASSQGGGGRGYEQYF	TGTGCCAGCAGCCAAGGAGGGGGTGGGAGGGGGTACGAGCAGTACTTC
-	TRBV5-1	TRBJ2-5	-	CASSFGLEETQYF	TGCGCCAGCAGCTTCGGGCTAGAAGAGACCCAGTACTTC
-	TRBV11-2	TRBJ1-1	-	CASSLEGNREAEAFF	TGTGCCAGCAGCTTAGAGGGTAACAGGGAGGCTGAAGCTTTCTTT
TRBD1	TRBV7-3	TRBJ2-1	-	CASSRLGTGSYNEQFF	TGTGCCAGCAGCCGTCTTGGGACAGGGTCATACAATGAGCAGTTCTTC
-	TRBV28	TRBJ2-7	-	CASSYGRYEQYF	TGTGCCAGCAGTTACGGCCGCTACGAGCAGTACTTC
-	TRBV19	TRBJ2-1	-	CASSHTEYNEQFF	TGTGCCAGTAGTCATACAGAATACAATGAGCAGTTCTTC
TRBD1	TRBV5-4	TRBJ2-7	few	CASSNLGQKYEQYF	TGTGCCAGCAGCAACCTGGGACAGAAATACGAGCAGTACTTC
TRBD1	TRBV2	TRBJ1-2	-	CASSGQGVYGYTF	TGTGCCAGCAGCGGACAGGGGGTCTATGGCTACACCTTC
-	TRBV5-8	TRBJ1-1	once	CASSLVAGVTEAFF	TGTGCCAGCAGCTTGGTGGCAGGGGTCACTGAAGCTTTCTTT
-	TRBV19	TRBJ1-3	-	CASSIDNSGNTIYF	TGTGCCAGTAGTATAGACAACTCTGGAAACACCATATATTTT
-	TRBV7-2	TRBJ2-7	-	CASSQGAWRGVYEQYF	TGTGCCAGCAGCCAGGGGGCCTGGCGGGGGGTCTACGAGCAGTACTTC
-	TRBV10-3	TRBJ1-4	-	CAISESGWVLNEKLFF	TGTGCCATCAGTGAGTCGGGCTGGGTTCTTAATGAAAAACTGTTTTTT
TRBD1	TRBV6-6	TRBJ1-2	-	CASKHFGTGFYGYTF	TGTGCCAGCAAACATTTCGGGACAGGATTCTATGGCTACACCTTC
-	TRBV5-5	TRBJ1-4	-	CASSWTRTNEKLFF	TGTGCCAGCAGCTGGACCCGCACTAATGAAAAACTGTTTTTT
-	TRBV12-5	TRBJ2-2	-	CASGLWETGELFF	TGTGCTAGTGGTTTGTGGGAAACCGGGGAGCTGTTTTTT
-	TRBV15	TRBJ2-3	-	CATSRAAITDTQYF	TGTGCCACCAGCAGAGCGGCCATCACAGATACGCAGTATTTT
TRBD1	TRBV7-3	TRBJ2-3	-	CASSVGTGGTDTQYF	TGTGCCAGCAGCGTAGGGACAGGGGGCACAGATACGCAGTATTTT
-	TRBV6-5	TRBJ1-1	-	CASTPMGGTEAFF	TGTGCCAGCACCCCGATGGGGGGCACTGAAGCTTTCTTT
-	TRBV10-1	TRBJ1-5	once	CASSESVGSNQPQHF	TGCGCCAGCAGTGAATCAGTTGGCTCCAATCAGCCCCAGCATTTT
-	TRBV5-1	TRBJ1-1	-	CASSLAGLTEAFF	TGCGCCAGCAGCTTGGCAGGGCTTACTGAAGCTTTCTTT
-	TRBV6-5	TRBJ1-2	-	CASSYPGGFGYTF	TGTGCCAGCAGTTACCCGGGAGGGTTTGGCTACACCTTC
-	TRBV18	TRBJ2-7	-	CASSPGGQSSYEQYF	TGTGCCAGCTCACCGGGGGGACAAAGCTCCTACGAGCAGTACTTC
-	TRBV1	TRBJ2-3	once	CTSSPRGGADTQYF	TGCACCAGCAGCCCTAGGGGGGGGGCAGATACGCAGTATTTT
TRBD2	TRBV7-9	TRBJ2-2	-	CASSSKGLANTGELFF	TGTGCCAGCAGCTCAAAAGGACTAGCGAACACCGGGGAGCTGTTTTTT
-	TRBV2	TRBJ1-4	-	CASSSRVGGEKLFF	TGTGCCAGCAGTTCCAGGGTTGGGGGTGAAAAACTGTTTTTT
TRBD2	TRBV7-2	TRBJ2-3	-	CASQSRSGTSGRGTQYF	TGTGCCTCCCAATCCCGCTCCGGGACTAGCGGGAGAGGTACGCAGTATTTT
-	TRBV28	TRBJ2-6	-	CASSSDLGVASGANVLTF	TGTGCCAGCAGTTCGGACCTGGGTGTAGCCTCTGGGGCCAACGTCCTGACTTTC
-	TRBV11-2	TRBJ2-6	-	CASSLSGFLSGANVLTF	TGTGCCAGCAGCTTGTCAGGGTTCCTCTCTGGGGCCAACGTCCTGACTTTC
-	TRBV7-2	TRBJ1-1	-	CASSLVYNTEAFF	TGTGCCAGCAGCTTAGTGTACAACACTGAAGCTTTCTTT
TRBD1	TRBV10-3	TRBJ1-5	-	CAISGRQGDQPQHF	TGTGCCATCAGTGGCCGACAGGGGGATCAGCCCCAGCATTTT
TRBD1	TRBV18	TRBJ2-7	-	CASSPTGQSSYEQYF	TGTGCCAGCTCACCTACGGGACAGAGCTCCTACGAGCAGTACTTC
-	TRBV7-2	TRBJ2-3	-	CASNSGGSTDTQYF	TGTGCCAGCAACTCGGGGGGCAGCACAGATACGCAGTATTTT
-	TRBV2	TRBJ1-4	-	CASSGQGGEKLFF	TGTGCCAGCAGTGGGCAGGGTGGGGAAAAACTGTTTTTT
-	TRBV11-1	TRBJ2-2	-	CASSFRRDLSNTGELFF	TGTGCCAGCAGCTTTCGAAGGGACCTATCGAACACCGGGGAGCTGTTTTTT
TRBD2	TRBV4-1	TRBJ2-7	-	CASSQGEGSGSREQYF	TGCGCCAGCAGCCAAGGAGAAGGTAGCGGGAGTCGCGAGCAGTACTTC
TRBD2	TRBV7-2	TRBJ2-2	-	CASSSSGTGELFF	TGTGCCAGCAGCTCTAGCGGGACCGGGGAGCTGTTTTTT
TRBD1	TRBV30	TRBJ1-1	-	CAWSPGTGSAEAFF	TGTGCCTGGAGTCCCGGGACAGGCTCGGCTGAAGCTTTCTTT
-	TRBV19	TRBJ1-2	-	CASSIDQGGYTF	TGTGCCAGTAGTATAGATCAAGGTGGCTACACCTTC
-	TRBV7-9	TRBJ1-1	-	CASSLVISTQVNTEAFF	TGTGCCAGCAGCTTAGTCATCTCCACCCAGGTGAACACTGAAGCTTTCTTT